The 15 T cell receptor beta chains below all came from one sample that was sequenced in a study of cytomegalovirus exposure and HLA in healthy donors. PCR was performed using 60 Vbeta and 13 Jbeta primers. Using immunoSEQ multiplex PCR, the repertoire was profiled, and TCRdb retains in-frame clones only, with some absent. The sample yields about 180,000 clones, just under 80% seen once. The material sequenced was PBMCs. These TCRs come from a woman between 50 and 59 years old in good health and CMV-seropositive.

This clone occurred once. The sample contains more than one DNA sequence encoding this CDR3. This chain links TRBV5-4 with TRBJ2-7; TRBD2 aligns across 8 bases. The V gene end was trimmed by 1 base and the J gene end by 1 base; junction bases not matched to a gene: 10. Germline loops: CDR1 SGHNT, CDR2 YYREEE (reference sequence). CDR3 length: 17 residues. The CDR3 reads CASSLTSGSLPSYEQYF. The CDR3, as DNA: TGTGCCAGCAGCTTGACTAGCGGTAGCCTTCCATCCTACGAGCAGTACTTC.

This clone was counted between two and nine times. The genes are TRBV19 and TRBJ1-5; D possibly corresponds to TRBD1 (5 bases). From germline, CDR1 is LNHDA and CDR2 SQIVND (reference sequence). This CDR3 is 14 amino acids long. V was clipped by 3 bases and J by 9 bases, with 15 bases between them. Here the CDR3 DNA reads TGTGCCAGTAGTATGAGTCGGGGGGTAGGGCCCCAGCATTTT. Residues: CASSMSRGVGPQHF.

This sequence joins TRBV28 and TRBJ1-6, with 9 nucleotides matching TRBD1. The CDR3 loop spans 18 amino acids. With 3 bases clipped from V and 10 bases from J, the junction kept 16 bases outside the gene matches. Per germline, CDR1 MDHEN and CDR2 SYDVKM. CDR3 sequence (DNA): TGTGCCAGCAGTTTGGGAGCCTGGCGGGACAGGGAGGGGTCACCCCTCCACTTT. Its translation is CASSLGAWRDREGSPLHF.

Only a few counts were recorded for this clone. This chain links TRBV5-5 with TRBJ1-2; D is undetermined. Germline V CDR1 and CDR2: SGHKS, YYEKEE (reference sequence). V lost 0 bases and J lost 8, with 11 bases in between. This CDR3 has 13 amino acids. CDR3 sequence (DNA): TGTGCCAGCAGCTTGGCTGCCAGATCAGGCTACACCTTC. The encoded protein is CASSLAARSGYTF.

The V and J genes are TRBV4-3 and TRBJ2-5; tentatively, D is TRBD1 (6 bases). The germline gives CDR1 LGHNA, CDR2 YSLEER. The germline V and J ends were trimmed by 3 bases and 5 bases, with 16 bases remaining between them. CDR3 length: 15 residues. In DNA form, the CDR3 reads TGCGCCAGCAGCCACGCCAACAGGGCTGAGGAGACCCAGTACTTC. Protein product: CASSHANRAEETQYF.

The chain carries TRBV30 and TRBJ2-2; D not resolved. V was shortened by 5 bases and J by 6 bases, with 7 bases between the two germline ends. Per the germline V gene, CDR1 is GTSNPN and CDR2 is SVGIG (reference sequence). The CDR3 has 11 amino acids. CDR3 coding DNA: TGTGCCTGGCAGGAATCCGGGGAGCTGTTTTTT. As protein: CAWQESGELFF.

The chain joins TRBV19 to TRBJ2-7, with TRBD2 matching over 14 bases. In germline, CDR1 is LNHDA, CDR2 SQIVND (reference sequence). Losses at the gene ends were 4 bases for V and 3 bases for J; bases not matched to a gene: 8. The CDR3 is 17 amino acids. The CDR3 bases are TGTGCCAGTAGTACCGATCGAGGGACTAGCGGGAGCTACGAGCAGTACTTC. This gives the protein CASSTDRGTSGSYEQYF.

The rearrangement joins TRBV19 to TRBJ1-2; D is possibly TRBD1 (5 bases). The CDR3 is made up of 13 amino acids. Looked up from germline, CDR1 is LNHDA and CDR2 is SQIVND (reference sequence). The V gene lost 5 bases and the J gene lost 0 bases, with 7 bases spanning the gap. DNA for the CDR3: TGTGCCAGTAGTTTGACAGCTAACTATGGCTACACCTTC. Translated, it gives CASSLTANYGYTF. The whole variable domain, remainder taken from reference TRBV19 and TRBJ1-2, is DGGITQSPKYLFRKEGQNVTLSCEQNLNHDAMYWYRQDPGQGLRLIYYSQIVNDFQKGDIAEGYSVSREKKESFPLTVTSAQKNPTAFYLCASSLTANYGYTFGSGTRLTVV.

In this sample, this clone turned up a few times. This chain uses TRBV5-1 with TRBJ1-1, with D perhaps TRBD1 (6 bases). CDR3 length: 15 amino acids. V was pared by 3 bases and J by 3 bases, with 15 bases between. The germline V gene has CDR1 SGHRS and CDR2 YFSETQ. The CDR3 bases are TGCGCCAGCAGCTGGATCGGGACAAAGGACACTGAAGCTTTCTTT. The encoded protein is CASSWIGTKDTEAFF.

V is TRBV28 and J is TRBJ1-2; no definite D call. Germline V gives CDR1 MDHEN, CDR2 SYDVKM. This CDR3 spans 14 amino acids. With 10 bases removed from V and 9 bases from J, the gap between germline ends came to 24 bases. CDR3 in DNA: TGTGCCACCAATGACGGGGATCTTAGGGCAAGCTACACCTTC. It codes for CATNDGDLRASYTF.

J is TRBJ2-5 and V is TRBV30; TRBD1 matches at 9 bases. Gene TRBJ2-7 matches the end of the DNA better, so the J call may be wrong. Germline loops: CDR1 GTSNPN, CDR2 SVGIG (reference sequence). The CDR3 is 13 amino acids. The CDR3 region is CAGETGGRYEQYF. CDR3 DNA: TGTGCCGGGGAAACAGGGGGCCGTTACGAGCAGTACTTC.

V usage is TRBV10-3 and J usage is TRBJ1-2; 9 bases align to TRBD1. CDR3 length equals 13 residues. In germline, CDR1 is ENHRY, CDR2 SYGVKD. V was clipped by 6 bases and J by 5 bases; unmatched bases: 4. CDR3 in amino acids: CAIRGTGRYGYTF. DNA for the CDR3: TGTGCCATCAGAGGGACAGGGCGTTATGGCTACACCTTC.

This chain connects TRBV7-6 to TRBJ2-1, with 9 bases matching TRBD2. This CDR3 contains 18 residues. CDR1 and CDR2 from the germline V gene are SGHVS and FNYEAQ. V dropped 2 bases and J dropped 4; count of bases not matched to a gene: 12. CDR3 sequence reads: CASSLKYGGGGGYNEQFF. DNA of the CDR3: TGTGCCAGCAGCTTAAAGTACGGTGGCGGGGGGGGTTACAATGAGCAGTTCTTC.

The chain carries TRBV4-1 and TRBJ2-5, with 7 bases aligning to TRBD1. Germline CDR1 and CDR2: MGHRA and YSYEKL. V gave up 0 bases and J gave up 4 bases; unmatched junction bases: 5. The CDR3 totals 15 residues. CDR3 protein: CASSQEQGIGETQYF. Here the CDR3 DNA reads TGCGCCAGCAGCCAAGAACAGGGGATAGGAGAGACCCAGTACTTC.

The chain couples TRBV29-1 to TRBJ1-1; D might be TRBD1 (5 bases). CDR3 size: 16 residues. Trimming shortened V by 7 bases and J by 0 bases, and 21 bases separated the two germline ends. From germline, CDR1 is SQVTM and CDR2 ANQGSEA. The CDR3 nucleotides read TGCAGCGGAAAACGTTCAGGGTTGTGGATGAACACTGAAGCTTTCTTT. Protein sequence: CSGKRSGLWMNTEAFF.